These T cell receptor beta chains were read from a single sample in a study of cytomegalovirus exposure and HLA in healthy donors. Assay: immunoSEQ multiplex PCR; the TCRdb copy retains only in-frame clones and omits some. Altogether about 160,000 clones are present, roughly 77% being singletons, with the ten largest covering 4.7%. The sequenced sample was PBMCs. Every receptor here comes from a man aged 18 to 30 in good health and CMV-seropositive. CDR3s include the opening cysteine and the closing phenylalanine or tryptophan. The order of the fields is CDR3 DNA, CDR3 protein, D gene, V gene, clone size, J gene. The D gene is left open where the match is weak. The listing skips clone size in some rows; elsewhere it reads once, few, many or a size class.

CDR3 DNA: TGCGCCAGCAGCCAAGGGGTCCGTGGACTAGCGGGAGGAGATACGCAGTATTTT; CDR3 protein: CASSQGVRGLAGGDTQYF; D gene: TRBD2; V gene: TRBV4-1; clone size: NA; J gene: TRBJ2-3
CDR3 DNA: TGTGCCAGCAGCTTCGGACGGACAACAACAGATACGCAGTATTTT; CDR3 protein: CASSFGRTTTDTQYF; D gene: NA; V gene: TRBV5-4; clone size: NA; J gene: TRBJ2-3
CDR3 DNA: TGTGCCAGCAGCTGGGCCAGGGATATGAACACTGAAGCTTTCTTT; CDR3 protein: CASSWARDMNTEAFF; D gene: NA; V gene: TRBV5-4; clone size: NA; J gene: TRBJ1-1
CDR3 DNA: TGTGCCAGCAGCCAAGAAACCCTAAATTCACCCCTCCACTTT; CDR3 protein: CASSQETLNSPLHF; D gene: NA; V gene: TRBV14; clone size: NA; J gene: TRBJ1-6
CDR3 DNA: TGTGCCAGCCAACCGGGACTAGCGCCGATTGAGACCCAGTACTTC; CDR3 protein: CASQPGLAPIETQYF; D gene: TRBD2; V gene: TRBV28; clone size: few; J gene: TRBJ2-5
CDR3 DNA: TGCGCCAGCAGCTTGGAAGGAGGCTCTGGGGCCAACGTCCTGACTTTC; CDR3 protein: CASSLEGGSGANVLTF; D gene: NA; V gene: TRBV5-1; clone size: few; J gene: TRBJ2-6
CDR3 DNA: TGTGCCAGCAGCGTAGAAGGCGGGGGATACTATGGCTACACCTTC; CDR3 protein: CASSVEGGGYYGYTF; D gene: NA; V gene: TRBV9; clone size: NA; J gene: TRBJ1-2
CDR3 DNA: TGCGCCAGCAGCTTGGCCCCGGGACTACCATACAATGAGCAGTTCTTC; CDR3 protein: CASSLAPGLPYNEQFF; D gene: TRBD2; V gene: TRBV5-1; clone size: NA; J gene: TRBJ2-1
CDR3 DNA: TGTGCCAGCAGCTTGGGAGTAGCGGTCGCGAACACCGGGGAGCTGTTTTTT; CDR3 protein: CASSLGVAVANTGELFF; D gene: NA; V gene: TRBV13; clone size: NA; J gene: TRBJ2-2
CDR3 DNA: TGTGCCAGCAGTCAGCGGGACAGGTTAGATAACTATGGCTACACCTTC; CDR3 protein: CASSQRDRLDNYGYTF; D gene: TRBD1; V gene: TRBV25-1; clone size: NA; J gene: TRBJ1-2
CDR3 DNA: TGCGCCAGCAGCCCCGTTAGGGTTGGCCTTTCGGAGGGGGCGACCGGGGAGCTGTTTTTT; CDR3 protein: CASSPVRVGLSEGATGELFF; D gene: NA; V gene: TRBV4-1; clone size: NA; J gene: TRBJ2-2